This note documents a single T cell receptor (beta chain) sequence. The sample comes from a study of radiotherapy plus CTLA-4 blockade in lung cancer. Clones were sequenced by immunoSEQ multiplex PCR, and TCRdb holds only the in-frame ones, with some missing. The sample lists roughly 50,000 clones; approximately 86% were seen once. Trimming cost V 6 bases and J 0 bases, with 11 bases left between them. The V gene's germline CDR1 is SGHRS and CDR2 YFSETQ. This CDR3 contains 14 residues. The input for sequencing was peripheral blood, taken from a patient treated with radiotherapy plus ipilimumab. This sequence was found in a human donor with non-small cell lung cancer that progressed on radiotherapy plus ipilimumab. Some clones in this sample may be carry-over from other donors' samples. This sequence joins TRBV5-1 and TRBJ2-3, with a tentative D call TRBD1 (5 bases). The CDR3 nucleotides read TGCGCCAGCACGTCAGGGTCTAGCACAGATACGCAGTATTTT. It translates to CASTSGSSTDTQYF.